A selection of T cell receptor beta chains follows, all from one sample in a study of blood T cell repertoires in COVID-19. Data came from immunoSEQ multiplex PCR; TCRdb stores just in-frame clones and leaves some out. Here the sample spans about 140,000 clones, 60% to 80% being singletons. The sequencing sample was made of peripheral blood. The receptors were gathered from a woman aged 45-59 years with active or convalescent COVID-19. Both conserved end residues are part of each CDR3. The D gene is left open where the match is weak. Only some rows state a clone size, as once, few, many or a class for expanded clones.

d_gene	j_gene	abundance	v_gene	CDR3nt	CDR3aa
-	TRBJ2-7	few	TRBV5-4	TGTGCCAGCAGCTTGGACGTCCGGGTCGAGCAGTACTTC	CASSLDVRVEQYF
TRBD1	TRBJ2-7	-	TRBV7-3	TGTGCCAGCAGCGTATCCGGGACAGGGGCCGACGAGCAGTACTTC	CASSVSGTGADEQYF
-	TRBJ2-7	-	TRBV18	TGTGCCAGCTCAGCCTACGGGGAAAGCTACGAGCAGTACTTC	CASSAYGESYEQYF
-	TRBJ2-1	-	TRBV27	TGTGCCAGCAGTCCCCGGGGGGCGTTCGGTGAGCAGTTCTTC	CASSPRGAFGEQFF
TRBD2	TRBJ2-5	-	TRBV7-9	TGTGCCAGCAGCTCCGCCCGCGTAGCGGGGGGATACCAAGAGACCCAGTACTTC	CASSSARVAGGYQETQYF
TRBD1	TRBJ1-1	-	TRBV18	TGTGCCAGCTCACCTGGGACAGACCGGGAAGCTTTCTTT	CASSPGTDREAFF
TRBD1	TRBJ2-1	-	TRBV11-2	TGTGCCAGCAGCCTCCCCGGGACAGGGTACAATGAGCAGTTCTTC	CASSLPGTGYNEQFF
-	TRBJ1-5	-	TRBV27	TGTGCCAGCAGTCGGCAGGGCGGCAATCAGCCCCAGCATTTT	CASSRQGGNQPQHF
-	TRBJ2-1	-	TRBV27	TGTGCCAGCAGTTCGGGAGCTTACAATGAGCAGTTCTTC	CASSSGAYNEQFF
TRBD2	TRBJ2-7	-	TRBV30	TGTGCCTGGAGTAGAAGGACTAGCGGTTACGAGCAGTACTTC	CAWSRRTSGYEQYF
TRBD2	TRBJ2-1	many	TRBV2	TGTGCCAGCAGTGAAGGACTAGCGGGGGGGTATAATGAGCAGTTCTTC	CASSEGLAGGYNEQFF
-	TRBJ1-5	-	TRBV2	TGTGCCAGCACCTCCTCGGGAGCTCGGGGCAATCAGCCCCAGCATTTT	CASTSSGARGNQPQHF
-	TRBJ1-1	once	TRBV7-2	TGTGCCAGCAGCTTAGGGGCAGCTATGAACACTGAAGCTTTCTTT	CASSLGAAMNTEAFF
TRBD2	TRBJ2-5	few	TRBV12-5	TGTGCTAGGCAAGGACTAGCGGGAGAGACCCAGTACTTC	CARQGLAGETQYF
TRBD2	TRBJ2-5	once	TRBV7-2	TGTGCCAGCGCCGGGGGGGTGGGAGAGACCCAGTACTTC	CASAGGVGETQYF
TRBD1	TRBJ2-2	-	TRBV7-2	TGTGCCAGCAGCCCCCAGGACAGGGTAACCGGGGAGCTGTTTTTT	CASSPQDRVTGELFF
TRBD1	TRBJ1-1	-	TRBV29-1	TGCAGCGTTTCCTCCGGGACAGGGCCAGTTGAAGCTTTCTTT	CSVSSGTGPVEAFF
TRBD1	TRBJ1-2	-	TRBV9	TGTGCCAGCAGCGCCGCCGGGACAGGCAACTTGTTGGATGGCTACACCTTC	CASSAAGTGNLLDGYTF
-	TRBJ1-2	-	TRBV28	TGTGCCAGCAGACAGGGAGGGCGGGAGCGTGACTACACCTTC	CASRQGGRERDYTF
TRBD2	TRBJ2-3	-	TRBV4-3	TGCGCCAGCAGCTCGAGAGCGGGGGAACCTAGCACAGATACGCAGTATTTT	CASSSRAGEPSTDTQYF
-	TRBJ2-6	-	TRBV5-1	TGCGCCAGCAGCTTGTGGGCTGCCAGCTCTGGGGCCAACGTCCTGACTTTC	CASSLWAASSGANVLTF
TRBD1	TRBJ1-6	-	TRBV6-5	TGTGCCAGCACCCGGGACAGAAATAATTCACCCCTCCACTTT	CASTRDRNNSPLHF
TRBD1	TRBJ1-1	-	TRBV19	TGTGCCAGTAGTACAGGGGGGACAGGGCCCATGAACACTGAAGCTTTCTTT	CASSTGGTGPMNTEAFF
-	TRBJ1-2	-	TRBV27	TGTGCCAGCAGTCCTCGGGTCGGGGGTGTCTATGGCTACACCTTC	CASSPRVGGVYGYTF
TRBD1	TRBJ2-2	-	TRBV24-1	TGTGCCACCAGTGAAAGCGACAGGGGGAAGACCGGGGAGCTGTTTTTT	CATSESDRGKTGELFF
-	TRBJ1-2	-	TRBV7-2	TGTGCCAGCAGCTTTGGGCACCCTAACTATGGCTACACCTTC	CASSFGHPNYGYTF
TRBD1	TRBJ1-1	-	TRBV4-3	TGCGCCAGCAGCCGGGACAGTTCGAACACTGAAGCTTTCTTT	CASSRDSSNTEAFF
TRBD1	TRBJ2-2	-	TRBV2	TGTGCCAGCTGCCCGGGACAGGGCTACACCGGGGAGCTGTTTTTT	CASCPGQGYTGELFF
-	TRBJ1-1	few	TRBV2	TGTGCCAGCTACAGGGTAAACACTGAAGCTTTCTTT	CASYRVNTEAFF
-	TRBJ2-6	-	TRBV5-8	TGTGCCAGCAGCTTGTGGCAGGGCTCTGTGGCCAACGTCCTGACTTTC	CASSLWQGSVANVLTF
-	TRBJ2-1	-	TRBV7-8	TGTGCCAGCAGCTTACTCGGCGGTTTAGAGAATGAGCAGTTCTTC	CASSLLGGLENEQFF
-	TRBJ2-7	many	TRBV14	TGTGCCAGCAGCCAGGTGAGGAGCAGCTTCATCTACGAGCAGTACTTC	CASSQVRSSFIYEQYF
-	TRBJ2-7	-	TRBV7-9	TGTGCCAGCAGCAAGACAGCCTACGAGCAGTACTTC	CASSKTAYEQYF
-	TRBJ2-2	-	TRBV2	TGTGCCAGCAGTGAAGAATTATCCAGGTCCGGGGAGCTGTTTTTT	CASSEELSRSGELFF
-	TRBJ1-1	-	TRBV7-2	TGTGCCAGCAGCTTTACAGGGAGAGGCGCTTTCTTT	CASSFTGRGAFF
-	TRBJ2-5	-	TRBV21-1	TGTGCCAGCAGCACACGGGGCGGGAGGGAAGTAGAGACCCAGTACTTC	CASSTRGGREVETQYF
-	TRBJ1-2	-	TRBV6-1	TGTGCCAGCAGTGAACAGAACCTCAGCTATGGCTACACCTTC	CASSEQNLSYGYTF
-	TRBJ2-6	-	TRBV14	TGTGCCAGCAGCCAAGGGGCGGGGGCCAACGTCCTGACTTTC	CASSQGAGANVLTF
TRBD1	TRBJ2-7	-	TRBV5-4	TGTGCCAGCAGCTTGGACAGGGGCTCCTACGAGCAGTACTTC	CASSLDRGSYEQYF
TRBD1	TRBJ2-1	-	TRBV7-2	TGTGCCAGCAGCTTAGACGTTCCCGGACAGGGGACCTACAATGAGCAGTTCTTC	CASSLDVPGQGTYNEQFF
TRBD2	TRBJ2-1	-	TRBV3-1/TRBV3-2	TGTGCCAGCAGCTGGACTAGCGGGAGGGGGGGCGAGCAGTTCTTC	CASSWTSGRGGEQFF
TRBD1	TRBJ1-4	-	TRBV18	TGTGCCAGCTCACCCTCCGGGACAGGGGAGGAAAAACTGTTTTTT	CASSPSGTGEEKLFF
TRBD2	TRBJ2-5	-	TRBV7-3	TGTGCCAGCAGCTTAAGGGGATGGGGAGGGCAAGAGACCCAGTACTTC	CASSLRGWGGQETQYF
TRBD1	TRBJ2-2	-	TRBV6-6	TGTGCCAGCAGTCTACCGGGACAGGGGACCGGGGAGCTGTTTTTT	CASSLPGQGTGELFF
-	TRBJ2-2	few	TRBV28	TGTGCCAGCAGTTTTTATTCTCGGGGGTCCGGGGAGCTGTTTTTT	CASSFYSRGSGELFF
TRBD1	TRBJ1-2	-	TRBV6-5	TGTGCCAGCAGTCACCGGGACAGGGTCAATGGCTACACCTTC	CASSHRDRVNGYTF
-	TRBJ1-2	-	TRBV19	TGTGCCAGCGGGAGGGCATACGGCTACACCTTC	CASGRAYGYTF
TRBD1	TRBJ2-3	-	TRBV18	TGTGCCAGCTCACCGCTGGAAACGGCAGGGGGTTCCACAGATACGCAGTATTTT	CASSPLETAGGSTDTQYF
TRBD2	TRBJ2-7	-	TRBV7-2	TGTGCCAGCAGCTTAGATGCGGGAGGGAGATACGAGCAGTACTTC	CASSLDAGGRYEQYF
TRBD1	TRBJ2-3	-	TRBV7-9	TGTGCCAGCAGCTTAGCGGGGGACAGGGGTCAGGAGTATTTT	CASSLAGDRGQEYF
-	TRBJ1-2	-	TRBV28	TGTGCCAGCACACCAAACCCGGCTAACTATGGCTACACCTTC	CASTPNPANYGYTF
TRBD2	TRBJ2-1	once	TRBV5-6	TGTGCCAGCAGCTTGGAACTAGCGGGTAGGAATGAGCAGTTCTTC	CASSLELAGRNEQFF
-	TRBJ1-2	-	TRBV6-1	TGTGCCAGCAGTGACAGGGGTCTTGTGGATGGCTACACCTTC	CASSDRGLVDGYTF
TRBD2	TRBJ2-5	-	TRBV4-2	TGTGCCAGCAGCCAGGCTAGCGGAATCCAAGAGACCCAGTACTTC	CASSQASGIQETQYF
-	TRBJ1-6	-	TRBV4-2	TGTGCCAGCAGCCAAGTAGGGGAGGGTAATTCACCCCTCCACTTT	CASSQVGEGNSPLHF
TRBD1	TRBJ1-2	-	TRBV28	TGTGCCAGCAGTTTGGTAACAGGGGCGGTGGGCTACACCTTC	CASSLVTGAVGYTF
-	TRBJ1-4	-	TRBV7-9	TGTGCCAGCAGCCCCCCACGGACGGGGGGGCTTGAAAAACTGTTTTTT	CASSPPRTGGLEKLFF
TRBD2	TRBJ2-3	-	TRBV5-1	TGCGCCAGCAGCTTGGATCGCGGGGGGGTTTCGGATACGCAGTATTTT	CASSLDRGGVSDTQYF
-	TRBJ1-2	-	TRBV2	TGTGCCAGCAACCCGACAGATAACTATGGCTACACCTTC	CASNPTDNYGYTF
TRBD2	TRBJ2-3	-	TRBV18	TGTGCTAGCGCAGCAGCCGGGACTAGCGGGGCCTTCACAGATACGCAGTATTTT	CASAAAGTSGAFTDTQYF